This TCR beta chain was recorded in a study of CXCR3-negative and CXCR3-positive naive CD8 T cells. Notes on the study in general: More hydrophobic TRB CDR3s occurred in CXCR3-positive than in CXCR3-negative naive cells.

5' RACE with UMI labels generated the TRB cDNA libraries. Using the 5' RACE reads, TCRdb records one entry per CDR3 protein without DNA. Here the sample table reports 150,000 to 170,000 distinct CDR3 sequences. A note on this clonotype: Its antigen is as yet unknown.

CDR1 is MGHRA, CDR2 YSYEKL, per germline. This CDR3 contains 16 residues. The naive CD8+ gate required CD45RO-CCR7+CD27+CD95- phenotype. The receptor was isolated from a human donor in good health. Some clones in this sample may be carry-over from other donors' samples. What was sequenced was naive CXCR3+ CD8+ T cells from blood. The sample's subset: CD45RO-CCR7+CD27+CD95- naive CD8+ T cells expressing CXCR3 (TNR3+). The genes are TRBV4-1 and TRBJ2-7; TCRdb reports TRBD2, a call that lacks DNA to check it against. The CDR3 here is CASSQGGGLLPYEQYF.